Shown below are 17 T cell receptor beta chains from a single sample sequenced in a study of shared clonotypes between healthy human individuals. Method: immunoSEQ multiplex PCR; TCRdb's copy keeps in-frame clones and lacks some. The sample carries over a million clones, 96% recorded once. The sequenced sample was naive CD4+ T cells sorted from blood. This sample's subset: CD45RA+ positively selected. These receptors were taken from a man aged 25-45 years in good health.

The J gene is TRBJ1-2, the V gene TRBV7-3, with a weak D call TRBD1 (5 bases). Germline-derived CDR1 and CDR2 are SGHTA and FQGTGA. This CDR3 comprises 15 residues. Trimming left V 5 bases short and J 4 bases short, with 17 bases between. In DNA form, the CDR3 reads TGTGCCAGCAGCCCTTACCCCGGGACCAGCTATGGCTACACCTTC. This gives the protein CASSPYPGTSYGYTF.

This rearrangement joins TRBV6-4 to TRBJ2-3; 9 bases align to TRBD2. The CDR3 spans 14 residues. The junction had 9 bases not matched to a gene; V was cut back by 10 bases and J by 4 bases. Germline assignment: CDR1 MRHNA and CDR2 SNTAGT. As DNA, the CDR3 is TGTGCCACCTCGCGGGGGGGGAGATCAGATACGCAGTATTTT. Translating gives CATSRGGRSDTQYF.

This clone has a single count. This sequence joins TRBV9 and TRBJ2-2, with D unclear. In germline, CDR1 is SGDLS, CDR2 YYNGEE. This CDR3 comprises 14 residues. V was cut by 3 bases and J by 2 bases, with 8 bases left in between. CDR3 residues: CASSAFTNTGELFF. Here the CDR3 DNA reads TGTGCCAGCAGCGCATTTACCAACACCGGGGAGCTGTTTTTT. Drawing the rest from reference TRBV9 and TRBJ2-2, the complete variable domain is DSGVTQTPKHLITATGQRVTLRCSPRSGDLSVYWYQQSLDQGLQFLIQYYNGEERAKGNILERFSAQQFPDLHSELNLSSLELGDSALYFCASSAFTNTGELFFGEGSRLTVL.

This chain joins TRBV27 and TRBJ2-6; the D gene is possibly TRBD1 (5 bases). CDR1 and CDR2 from the germline V gene are MNHEY and SMNVEV (reference sequence). V lost 3 bases and J 0 bases, leaving 12 bases between the germline ends. The CDR3 is made up of 17 amino acids. The CDR3, as DNA: TGTGCCAGCAGTTTTGATCACAGGAACTCTGGGGCCAACGTCCTGACTTTC. Translated, it gives CASSFDHRNSGANVLTF.

CDR3 bases: TGTGCCAGCAGTCCCCTCTCGGGACAGACCGAGTATGGCTACACCTTC. Protein product: CASSPLSGQTEYGYTF. The chain has TRBV27 and TRBJ1-2; 7 bases match TRBD1. The V gene's germline CDR1 is MNHEY and CDR2 SMNVEV (reference sequence). This CDR3 is built from 16 residues. The trim removed 5 bases at V and 5 bases at J, leaving 14 bases unmatched.

The CDR3 DNA reads as TGTGCCATCAGTGAGGAGGGAGGCATGTGGAATGAGCAGTTCTTC. This sequence encodes CAISEEGGMWNEQFF. The chain uses TRBV10-3 and TRBJ2-1; a weak D match, TRBD2 (6 bases). Trimming stripped 2 bases from V and 7 bases from J, with 15 bases between. This CDR3 region has 15 residues. The germline gives CDR1 ENHRY, CDR2 SYGVKD.

The V and J genes are TRBV10-3 and TRBJ2-7, with TRBD1 matching 8 bases. Germline lookup yields CDR1 ENHRY and CDR2 SYGVKD. The CDR3 totals 11 residues. The V segment lost 10 bases and the J segment 6 bases; nucleotides outside the gene matches: 5. The chain's CDR3 is CATGQGSEQYF. CDR3 DNA sequence: TGTGCCACTGGACAGGGAAGCGAGCAGTACTTC.

The chain recombines TRBV15 with TRBJ1-2; the match to TRBD1 covers 7 bases. Trimming took 5 bases from V and 2 from J; bases not matched to a gene: 5. The CDR3 has 14 amino acids. Germline V lookup: CDR1 LNHNV, CDR2 YYDKDF (reference sequence). The DNA for the CDR3 is TGTGCCACCAGCCTTAAACAGGGGAACTATGGCTACACCTTC. This gives the protein CATSLKQGNYGYTF. The full variable domain, its missing parts supplied by reference TRBV15 and TRBJ1-2, is DAMVIQNPRYQVTQFGKPVTLSCSQTLNHNVMYWYQQKSSQAPKLLFHYYDKDFNNEADTPDNFQSRRPNTSFCFLDIRSPGLGDTAMYLCATSLKQGNYGYTFGSGTRLTVV.

This clone was found once. J is TRBJ2-1 and V is TRBV14; TRBD2 matches at 10 bases. This CDR3 has 15 residues. Losses at the gene ends were 4 bases for V and 9 bases for J; bases not matched to a gene: 9. CDR1 and CDR2 from the germline V gene are SGHDN and FVKESK. The CDR3 protein is CASSPLGTSAREQFF. The DNA for the CDR3 is TGTGCCAGCAGCCCCTTAGGGACTAGCGCACGTGAGCAGTTCTTC.

This rearrangement joins TRBV7-2 to TRBJ1-3, with no clear D. Germline V lookup: CDR1 SGHTA, CDR2 FQGNSA. V was pared by 2 bases and J by 0 bases, with 11 bases between. The CDR3 covers 16 residues. The CDR3 coding sequence is TGTGCCAGCAGCTTATTAGGTCTCGGCTCTGGAAACACCATATATTTT. Protein: CASSLLGLGSGNTIYF.

The rearrangement joins TRBV5-1 to TRBJ2-6, with D maybe TRBD1 (6 bases). This CDR3 comprises 16 residues. Germline V CDR1 and CDR2: SGHRS, YFSETQ. V was shortened by 5 bases and J by 6 bases, with 18 bases between the two germline ends. In DNA form, the CDR3 reads TGCGCCAGCAGTTCTCAACCCAGGGGTGAGGCCAACGTCCTGACTTTC. It codes for CASSSQPRGEANVLTF.

The V call is TRBV27, the J call TRBJ2-7; maybe TRBD1 (5 bases). Germline values: CDR1 MNHEY, CDR2 SMNVEV (reference sequence). The V end lost 6 bases, the J end lost 1 base, and 10 bases lay between the germline ends. The CDR3 covers 13 residues. CDR3 sequence (DNA): TGTGCCAGCAGCAGACAGATTTCCTACGAGCAGTACTTC. It translates to CASSRQISYEQYF.

CDR3 DNA sequence: TGCGCCAGCAGCTCTCATAGCGGGAGCGAATACAATGAGCAGTTCTTC. Its protein product is CASSSHSGSEYNEQFF. V is TRBV5-1 and J is TRBJ2-1; 9 bases fit TRBD2. Germline V CDR1 and CDR2: SGHRS, YFSETQ. The length of the CDR3 is 16 residues. V gave up 3 bases and J gave up 4 bases; unmatched junction bases: 8.

This chain links TRBV5-1 with TRBJ2-1, with D perhaps being TRBD1 or TRBD2 (5 bases each). The V end lost 4 bases, the J end lost 5 bases, and 28 bases lay between the germline ends. The CDR3 loop spans 19 amino acids. The germline V gene encodes CDR1 SGHRS and CDR2 YFSETQ. CDR3 sequence (DNA): TGCGCCAGCAGCCTACGGGGCCCCTCTGACGTACCCCCAAACAATGAGCAGTTCTTC. Its translation is CASSLRGPSDVPPNNEQFF.

This rearrangement joins TRBV5-4 to TRBJ1-5, with D tentatively TRBD1 (5 bases). There are 15 residues in the CDR3. Germline CDR1 reads SGHNT; CDR2 reads YYREEE (reference sequence). V dropped 2 bases and J dropped 0 bases, with 9 bases sitting between them. CDR3 in DNA: TGTGCCAGCAGCTTCGGAGGACATAGCAATCAGCCCCAGCATTTT. Amino acids: CASSFGGHSNQPQHF.

V is TRBV19 and J is TRBJ1-5, with TRBD1 matching over 8 bases. Trimming at V came to 4 bases and at J to 6 bases, leaving 8 bases not matched to a gene. The CDR3 contains 15 residues. Germline V gene sequence: CDR1 LNHDA, CDR2 SQIVND (reference sequence). DNA of the CDR3: TGTGCCAGTAGTAAGAGGACAGGGAATATTCAGCCCCAGCATTTT. Its translation: CASSKRTGNIQPQHF.

The CDR3: CARSLSRTSEGGSYNEQFF. CDR3 sequence (DNA): TGTGCCAGAAGCTTATCCAGGACTAGCGAGGGAGGTTCCTACAATGAGCAGTTCTTC. The chain couples TRBV5-3 to TRBJ2-1, with 9 nucleotides matching TRBD2. TRBV5-3 is sorted into the ORF group, with uncertain function. The V segment lost 2 bases and the J segment 1 base; nucleotides outside the gene matches: 13. The CDR3 is 19 residues long.